The next 11 T cell receptor beta chains were all read from a single sample in a study of T cells after yellow fever vaccination. TCRdb fed the 5' RACE reads into MiXCR, producing one record per CDR3 protein. The sample yields 250,000 to 350,000 distinct CDR3 sequences, approximately 8% seen once. This material consisted of CD4+ T cells sorted from PBMCs, taken 5 days after the yellow fever booster vaccination. The receptors here all came from a man aged 18-30 years who received the YFV17D yellow fever vaccine.

This clonotype is a singleton in its sample. This chain joins TRBV2 and TRBJ1-3; possibly TRBD1 for D (5 bases). This CDR3 contains 15 residues. The V end was cut by 7 bases, the J end by 4 bases, with 17 bases between. Germline V CDR1 and CDR2: SNHLY, FYNNEI. CDR3 region: CASTYDQGTGNTIYF. The CDR3, as DNA: TGTGCCAGCACCTACGACCAGGGAACAGGAAACACCATATATTTT.

This clonotype was seen only a few times. The chain combines TRBV10-3 with TRBJ1-2; 9 nucleotides match TRBD1. The germline V gene encodes CDR1 ENHRY and CDR2 SYGVKD. This CDR3 region has 14 residues. Unmatched junction bases numbered 5, after V lost 6 bases and J lost 3 bases. This chain's CDR3 is CAIRGDREDYGYTF. The CDR3 DNA reads TGTGCCATCAGGGGGGACAGGGAGGACTATGGCTACACCTTC.

This clonotype was counted only a few times. The genes are TRBV29-1 and TRBJ1-1, with D possibly being TRBD1 (5 bases). Germline V gene sequence: CDR1 SQVTM, CDR2 ANQGSEA. The CDR3 runs 14 residues. V lost 6 bases and J 1 base, leaving 15 bases between the germline ends. CDR3 nucleotide sequence: TGCAGCGTCCGCTCCCGCGACAGGAACACTGAAGCTTTCTTT. Protein sequence: CSVRSRDRNTEAFF.

V usage is TRBV7-2 and J usage is TRBJ2-3, with TRBD2 matching over 11 bases. Germline lookup yields CDR1 SGHTA and CDR2 FQGNSA. The CDR3 length is 16 residues. Germline trimming cut 6 bases from V and 5 bases from J; bases unmatched to any gene: 10. The CDR3 nucleotides are TGTGCCAGCAGTCGAGATAGCGGGGGGGTGAGAGATACGCAGTATTTT. Translating gives CASSRDSGGVRDTQYF.

The chain couples TRBV4-3 to TRBJ2-1, with TRBD2 as a possible D gene (5 bases). Trimming took 0 bases from V and 0 from J, leaving 6 bases between them. The CDR3 spans 15 residues. The germline V gene encodes CDR1 LGHNA and CDR2 YSLEER. The CDR3 sequence: CASSQETSSYNEQFF. The CDR3 DNA sequence: TGCGCCAGCAGCCAAGAAACTAGCTCCTACAATGAGCAGTTCTTC.

Written as DNA, the CDR3 is TGTGCCAGTAGAACGGACAGGCTCCCTTCTAACTATGGCTACACCTTC. The encoded protein is CASRTDRLPSNYGYTF. V usage is TRBV19 and J usage is TRBJ1-2, with 7 positions matching TRBD1. V lost 6 bases and J lost 0; bases outside the gene matches: 10. CDR3 length: 16 amino acids. CDR1 is LNHDA and CDR2 is SQIVND in the germline V gene (reference sequence).

The chain links TRBV6-5 to TRBJ1-2, with D maybe TRBD1 (5 bases). This CDR3 has 15 amino acids. Between the trimmed V and J ends, which lost 2 bases and 2 bases, there was a span of 12 bases. Germline CDR1 is MNHEY and CDR2 is SVGAGI. CDR3 in amino acids: CASSYGGAVNYGYTF. The CDR3 DNA reads TGTGCCAGCAGTTACGGGGGAGCCGTAAACTATGGCTACACCTTC.

The V gene is TRBV6-1, the J gene TRBJ1-1; D is possibly TRBD1 (5 bases). V was cut by 5 bases and J by 4 bases, with 17 bases left in between. CDR3 size: 15 residues. Germline CDR1 and CDR2: MNHNS and SASEGT. DNA for the CDR3: TGTGCCAGCAGTCGCAGGGCCACCGGCAGCACTGAAGCTTTCTTT. It translates to CASSRRATGSTEAFF.

The chain employs TRBV7-3 and TRBJ2-1; weak D call: TRBD1 (5 bases). This CDR3 has 14 amino acids. The V end lost 3 bases, the J end lost 7 bases, and 13 bases lay between the germline ends. CDR1 is SGHTA, CDR2 FQGTGA, per germline. The CDR3 is CASSFSSQVNEQFF. The CDR3 DNA follows: TGTGCCAGCAGCTTCTCCTCACAGGTTAATGAGCAGTTCTTC. Complete variable domain (other parts from reference TRBV7-3 and TRBJ2-1): GAGVSQTPSNKVTEKGKYVELRCDPISGHTALYWYRQSLGQGPEFLIYFQGTGAADDSGLPNDRFFAVRPEGSVSTLKIQRTERGDSAVYLCASSFSSQVNEQFFGPGTRLTVL.

The J gene is TRBJ2-3, the V gene TRBV24-1; D gene uncertain. This CDR3 is built from 11 residues. V lost 2 bases and J lost 6, with 2 bases in between. Germline V gives CDR1 KGHDR, CDR2 SFDVKD. The CDR3 protein is CATSDYDTQYF. The DNA of the CDR3 is TGTGCCACCAGTGATTACGATACGCAGTATTTT.

This clonotype was seen ten or more times. This chain joins TRBV6-5 and TRBJ2-1, with 7 bases aligning to TRBD1. The V segment lost 6 bases and the J segment 3 bases; nucleotides outside the gene matches: 8. Germline CDR1 is MNHEY and CDR2 is SVGAGI. The CDR3 is 15 amino acids. CDR3 amino acids: CASSRQGRNYNEQFF. CDR3 in DNA: TGTGCCAGCAGCCGACAGGGAAGGAACTACAATGAGCAGTTCTTC.